The entry below gives a single T cell receptor beta chain sequence along with its context. Within its sample, this clonotype is medium-sized (0.01 to 0.1%). Its recognized antigen is unknown. No clone much larger than this one lies a single base away; base qualities are absent. A distance of 23 bases separates the germline ends of V and J, which lose 1 base and 6 bases respectively. Taken from cysteine to phenylalanine, the CDR3 has 17 residues. The kept DNA is CDR3 alone, 51 bases in frame from the first base. The CDR1 and CDR2 encoded by the germline V gene (reference sequence) are DFQATT and SNEGSKA. A BD FACSAria II cell sorter was used to sort four subsets, defined by PD-1 and/or TIGIT, from live CD3+CD8+TCRalphabeta+ cells. Circulating CD8 T cells were sorted into four subsets by PD-1 and TIGIT expression to characterize their relevance to anti-PD-1 therapy response. Both TCR alpha and TCR beta chains were sequenced from each sorted CD8 T-cell subset. Peripheral blood was collected at three points: before the first anti-PD-1 injection, after two injections and after four injections. PBMCs were isolated immediately by Ficoll gradient centrifugation. Until use, PBMCs were cryopreserved in liquid nitrogen in RPMI containing approximately 20% FCS and around 10% DMSO. After thawing, PBMCs were stained with a viability dye plus antibodies against CD3, CD8alpha, TCRalphabeta, PD-1 and TIGIT. Total RNA was extracted with the RNeasy Kit, and every sample reached a RIN above 7.

Sequencing took place on a NextSeq 500. The QIAseq Immune Repertoire RNA Library Kit, Human TCR Panel, was used to prepare TCR libraries from roughly 15 ng of total RNA. TCR libraries were sequenced on an Illumina NextSeq with a Mid Output V2 kit, using asymmetric 261x41 paired-end reads. Every TCR library was diluted down to roughly 3.9 nM, then pooled, denatured and loaded at roughly 0.91 pM. In the original analysis: Processing of the TCR FASTQ files took place in the QIAGEN GeneGlobe Data Analysis Center, and downstream analysis was done in R 3.5.2. Clonality was calculated as one minus Shannon entropy normalized by the log of the number of unique productive sequences. TRA or TRB clonotypes differing in abundance between baseline and M1 were identified within each subset by Fisher exact tests at 5% FDR. Clonotypes with differential abundance were put into four groups: emerging, expanding, contracting or non-expanding/contracting. Morisita's overlap index was used to measure repertoire overlap between patients. The public reads were reprocessed in TCRdb via fastp at Q25 and MiXCR, keeping in-frame beta chains. Rows matching on CDR3 protein sequence are summarized as one entry with the most common DNA and genes. The V and J calls and clone size are TCRdb's, not the authors'. This sample holds under 2,500 distinct CDR3 sequences; roughly 7.1% were observed only once. The ten most abundant clones make up approximately 2.9% of the sample.

These data come from a study of circulating CD8 cells and anti-PD-1 response in melanoma (dated by TCRdb to about 2020). About the full investigation: Nivolumab was administered to patients intravenously at 3 mg/kg every 2 weeks. The melanoma cohort had about 13 patients, seven of whom got anti-PD-1 as first-line therapy, while the other six had previously had targeted therapy or immunotherapy. On on-treatment samples, PD-1 was detected using a biotinylated anti-human IgG4 antibody. Patients with complete or partial responses were classified as responders, and patients with stable or progressive disease (RECIST v1.1) were classified as non-responders. The TCR repertoire analysis included about eleven melanoma patients, of whom 7 were non-responders and 4 were responders. General study outcomes and caveats: Because of limited material, replicates were generally not included when the experiments were performed. The cohort included both treatment-naive and previously treated patients, and the authors noted that this mix could influence results. Tumor material was not accessible, so tumor reactivity was assessed by peptide assays on expanded sorted subsets instead. Repertoires were largely private between subsets, with under 8% of TRB clonotypes shared at M1; sharing was highest between DPOS and TIGIT. The DNEG repertoire was the most diverse; PD-1 and DPOS showed similar, higher clonality, and TIGIT repertoires were the least diverse. The published TCR repertoire comparisons used only baseline and M1 samples from a small cohort with few responders.

This TCR was recovered from a human donor with melanoma. The sequence links TRBV20-1 to TRBJ2-3; a tentative D match to TRBD1 spans 6 bases. This sample comprised CD8+ T cells from PBMCs, obtained at baseline or after one month of anti-PD-1 therapy (not recorded which). The DNA is as follows: TGCAGTGCTAGAGTAATAATTCGGGGCAGGGGTACGGATACGCAGTATTTT. It specifies CSARVIIRGRGTDTQYF.